A single sample gave rise to the 18 T cell receptor beta chains below, sequenced in a study of blood T cell repertoires in COVID-19 (dated by TCRdb to between 2020 and 2021). Libraries were made using the immunoSEQ multiplex PCR assay. Imported from immuneACCESS, the table was reduced by TCRdb to in-frame sequences with V and J called. These copies leave out some clones; in studies compared against another copy, an unresolved V gene accounts for under half, and the cause of the remainder is not known. The sample profile shows about 200,000 clones; around 83% of them were found once. The ten largest clones take up 4.5% to 5.5% of the sample. The sample taken for sequencing was peripheral blood. All receptors derive from a woman between 70 and 85 years old with COVID-19, enrolled during active disease.

This chain uses TRBV7-2 with TRBJ2-6; weak D call: TRBD2 (5 bases). V was shortened by 5 bases and J by 3 bases, with 8 bases between the two germline ends. CDR1 SGHTA and CDR2 FQGNSA come from the germline V gene. This CDR3 has 14 amino acids. The CDR3 DNA sequence: TGTGCCAGCAGCCCGGGGTATGGGGCCAACGTCCTGACTTTC. It specifies CASSPGYGANVLTF.

CDR3 amino acids: CASSPLQGGTNTIYF. The CDR3 coding sequence is TGTGCCAGCAGCCCCTTGCAGGGAGGGACAAACACCATATATTTT. J is TRBJ1-3 and V is TRBV3-1 (or the pseudogene TRBV3-2); maybe TRBD1 (5 bases). CDR1 is LGHDT, CDR2 YNNKEL, per germline (reference sequence). This CDR3 region has 15 residues. The germline V and J ends were trimmed by 4 bases and 6 bases, with 16 bases remaining between them.

The rearrangement joins TRBV15 to TRBJ2-1; 8 bases map to TRBD2. The germline gives CDR1 LNHNV, CDR2 YYDKDF (reference sequence). With V trimmed by 9 bases and J by 5 bases, 12 bases remained unmatched. The CDR3 is 15 amino acids. CDR3: CATVPGGLWDNEQFF. CDR3 coding DNA: TGTGCCACTGTGCCGGGAGGGCTTTGGGACAATGAGCAGTTCTTC.

The rearrangement uses TRBV27 and TRBJ2-1; D call uncertain. With 4 bases removed from V and 10 bases from J, the gap between germline ends came to 17 bases. Germline CDR1 reads MNHEY; CDR2 reads SMNVEV (reference sequence). CDR3 length: 14 residues. The CDR3 region is CASSSPRRGGEQFF. CDR3 DNA sequence: TGTGCCAGCAGTTCACCCCGGAGAGGCGGAGAGCAGTTCTTC.

The V gene is TRBV2, the J gene TRBJ2-6; TRBD1 is a possible D gene (5 bases). The ends were cut back, 10 bases at V and 0 bases at J, with 13 bases in the middle. This CDR3 region has 15 residues. CDR1 SNHLY and CDR2 FYNNEI come from the germline V gene. CDR3 sequence: CATRQSTSGANVLTF. DNA for the CDR3: TGTGCCACAAGACAGTCAACCTCTGGGGCCAACGTCCTGACTTTC.

This clone came up a few times. This rearrangement joins TRBV9 to TRBJ2-4; 8 bases are a match to TRBD2. The CDR3 contains 14 residues. The germline V gene encodes CDR1 SGDLS and CDR2 YYNGEE. V trimming: 0 bases; J trimming: 9 bases; junction bases outside the gene matches: 5. The CDR3 DNA sequence: TGTGCCAGCAGCGTAGTTAGCGGGAAGGGCATTCAGTACTTC. Amino acids: CASSVVSGKGIQYF.

The rearrangement links TRBV27 to TRBJ2-4, with a possible D match to TRBD1 (6 bases). The CDR3 is 15 residues long. The V gene's germline CDR1 is MNHEY and CDR2 SMNVEV (reference sequence). V lost 4 bases and J lost 0, with 10 bases in between. CDR3 loop: CASSSYREAKNIQYF. CDR3 coding DNA: TGTGCCAGCAGTTCGTACAGGGAAGCCAAAAACATTCAGTACTTC.

With respect to this clone: An end of the junction does not agree with germline; a read error may underlie this. J is TRBJ2-7 and V is TRBV29-1, with TRBD2 identical over 9 bases. CDR3 length: 12 residues. Germline values: CDR1 SQVTM, CDR2 ANQGSEA. The CDR3 nucleotides are TGCAGCGTAGAAGCGGGGGGATACGAGCAGTACTTC. Protein product: CSVEAGGYEQYF.

The chain recombines TRBV7-2 with TRBJ1-3; D ambiguous. The CDR3 extends over 16 amino acids. The germline V and J ends were trimmed by 1 base and 0 bases, with 10 bases remaining between them. From germline, CDR1 is SGHTA and CDR2 FQGNSA. CDR3 protein: CASSLEGGYSGNTIYF. The CDR3 coding sequence is TGTGCCAGCAGCTTAGAAGGCGGTTACTCTGGAAACACCATATATTTT.

The CDR3 is CASSYPPGGRETQYF. CDR3 sequence (DNA): TGTGCCAGCAGTTATCCACCGGGAGGGAGGGAGACCCAGTACTTC. The rearrangement uses TRBV6-2 or TRBV6-3 and TRBJ2-5, with TRBD2 matching over 8 bases. Germline V gene lookup returns CDR1 MNHEY and CDR2 SVGEGT. With 3 bases clipped from V and 5 bases from J, the junction kept 8 bases outside the gene matches. This CDR3 contains 15 residues.

The chain joins TRBV18 to TRBJ1-2; D not resolved. V lost 0 bases, J lost 4 bases, and 12 bases lay in between. Germline CDR1 reads KGHSH; CDR2 reads LQKENI. There are 15 residues in the CDR3. CDR3 in DNA: TGTGCCAGCTCACCACCCGCCCTTCGGAGCTATGGCTACACCTTC. It codes for CASSPPALRSYGYTF.

This clone was detected only once. This chain uses TRBV24-1 with TRBJ2-1, with 9 bases lining up with TRBD2. V gave up 4 bases and J gave up 5 bases; unmatched junction bases: 5. Germline V CDR1 and CDR2: KGHDR, SFDVKD. This CDR3 region has 15 residues. The CDR3 sequence: CATSEAGGLHNEQFF. The CDR3 region has the DNA TGTGCCACCAGTGAAGCGGGAGGACTACACAATGAGCAGTTCTTC.

The chain is built from TRBV13 and TRBJ2-2; 13 bases are shared with TRBD2. The CDR3 is 17 residues long. The J segment lost 4 bases and the V segment lost 5 bases, leaving 7 bases of the junction unmatched. CDR1 PRHDT and CDR2 FYEKMQ come from the germline V gene (reference sequence). CDR3 protein: CASSGLAGVGGTGELFF. The CDR3 DNA sequence: TGTGCCAGCAGCGGACTAGCGGGAGTTGGGGGCACCGGGGAGCTGTTTTTT.

This clone occurred once. The chain joins TRBV19 to TRBJ2-2; TRBD1 matches 8 bases. The CDR3 is 16 amino acids. The V segment lost 5 bases and the J segment 6 bases; nucleotides outside the gene matches: 11. Germline assignment: CDR1 LNHDA and CDR2 SQIVND (reference sequence). As DNA, the CDR3 is TGTGCCAGTAGTTCTCCAGGGGGCCGAGTCTCCGGGGAGCTGTTTTTT. It codes for CASSSPGGRVSGELFF.

The rearrangement uses TRBV28 and TRBJ2-2, with 8 bases lining up with TRBD1. With V trimmed by 6 bases and J by 7 bases, 10 bases remained unmatched. Germline V gives CDR1 MDHEN, CDR2 SYDVKM. The CDR3 contains 15 residues. CDR3 region: CASSLGRGHLGELFF. The DNA for the CDR3 is TGTGCCAGCAGCCTGGGCAGGGGGCATCTCGGGGAGCTGTTTTTT.

The chain links TRBV10-3 to TRBJ1-2, with 8 nucleotides matching TRBD1. There are 13 residues in the CDR3. Germline loops: CDR1 ENHRY, CDR2 SYGVKD. Germline trimming cut 6 bases from V and 8 bases from J; bases unmatched to any gene: 8. CDR3 sequence: CAISQGQVGGYTF. CDR3 nucleotides: TGTGCCATCAGCCAGGGACAGGTGGGAGGCTACACCTTC.

The genes are TRBV30 and TRBJ1-1; D is uncertain. This CDR3 has 14 amino acids. Trimming left V 8 bases short and J 7 bases short, with 23 bases between. CDR1 and CDR2 from the germline V gene are GTSNPN and SVGIG (reference sequence). The CDR3 region is CAGKRDTKGGEAFF. The CDR3 DNA follows: TGTGCCGGAAAACGCGACACAAAGGGAGGTGAAGCTTTCTTT.

The J gene is TRBJ2-3, the V gene TRBV11-3; the D gene is possibly TRBD1 (5 bases). Trimming cost V 1 base and J 6 bases, with 14 bases left between them. Germline V gene data show CDR1 as SGHNT and CDR2 as YENEEA. This CDR3 is built from 15 residues. This CDR3 is CASSLGGYAGDTQYF. The CDR3 nucleotides are TGTGCCAGCAGCTTAGGAGGTTACGCAGGGGATACGCAGTATTTT.